A selection of T cell receptor beta chains follows, all from one sample in a study of T-cell memory formation after mild COVID-19. Each CDR3 protein gets one entry after TCRdb re-called the 5' RACE reads with MiXCR. The table records about 130,000 distinct CDR3 sequences, approximately 15% of them present only once. Specimen: PBMCs or a T cell subset sorted from them (not recorded which). Receptors were obtained from a man between 18 and 35 years old who had mild COVID-19 (a few samples of this study predate the infection). Cell type and time point are not known. CDR3s include the opening cysteine and the closing phenylalanine or tryptophan. D genes are given only for firm matches. Only some rows state a clone size, as once, few, many or a class for expanded clones.

clone_size: .; j_call: TRBJ2-7; d_call: TRBD2; v_call: TRBV7-2; cdr3_aa: CASSGSPSGGWNF; cdr3_nt: TGTGCCAGCAGCGGCAGCCCTAGCGGGGGTTGGAACTTC
clone_size: few; j_call: TRBJ2-7; d_call: .; v_call: TRBV2; cdr3_aa: CASSETYEQYF; cdr3_nt: TGTGCCAGCAGTGAAACCTACGAGCAGTACTTC
clone_size: .; j_call: TRBJ2-2; d_call: .; v_call: TRBV12-3/TRBV12-4; cdr3_aa: CASSRTFGELFF; cdr3_nt: TGTGCCAGCAGCCGGACATTCGGGGAGCTGTTTTTT
clone_size: few; j_call: TRBJ2-2; d_call: TRBD2; v_call: TRBV19; cdr3_aa: CASTKGLAGGRVTGELFF; cdr3_nt: TGTGCCAGTACCAAGGGGCTAGCGGGGGGGCGTGTCACCGGGGAGCTGTTTTTT
clone_size: many; j_call: TRBJ2-7; d_call: .; v_call: TRBV7-2; cdr3_aa: CASSLGPTPLEQYF; cdr3_nt: TGTGCCAGCAGCCTCGGACCCACACCCCTCGAGCAGTACTTC
clone_size: .; j_call: TRBJ1-2; d_call: .; v_call: TRBV7-9; cdr3_aa: CASSLGSVIYGYTF; cdr3_nt: TGTGCCAGCAGCCTGGGGTCTGTGATCTATGGCTACACCTTC
clone_size: .; j_call: TRBJ2-7; d_call: .; v_call: TRBV11-2; cdr3_aa: CASSLPLDEGRGREQYF; cdr3_nt: TGTGCCAGCAGCTTACCTCTGGACGAAGGACGGGGCAGGGAGCAGTACTTC
clone_size: .; j_call: TRBJ2-3; d_call: TRBD2; v_call: TRBV5-1; cdr3_aa: CASSLGLAGEGTDTQYF; cdr3_nt: TGCGCCAGCAGCCTGGGACTAGCGGGGGAGGGAACAGATACGCAGTATTTT
clone_size: many; j_call: TRBJ1-1; d_call: .; v_call: TRBV4-1; cdr3_aa: CASRGFLKGTEAFF; cdr3_nt: TGCGCCAGCAGGGGGTTTCTGAAGGGGACTGAAGCTTTCTTT
clone_size: many; j_call: TRBJ2-5; d_call: .; v_call: TRBV7-3; cdr3_aa: CASSSRGVGGQETQYF; cdr3_nt: TGTGCCAGCAGTTCCCGGGGAGTCGGGGGCCAAGAGACCCAGTACTTC
clone_size: .; j_call: TRBJ2-3; d_call: .; v_call: TRBV3-1; cdr3_aa: CASSQNPGDPTTDTQYF; cdr3_nt: TGTGCCAGCAGCCAAAATCCCGGGGACCCCACTACAGATACGCAGTATTTT
clone_size: .; j_call: TRBJ2-5; d_call: .; v_call: TRBV10-3; cdr3_aa: CAIAVWQQETQYF; cdr3_nt: TGTGCCATCGCCGTGTGGCAGCAAGAGACCCAGTACTTC
clone_size: few; j_call: TRBJ2-6; d_call: .; v_call: TRBV5-1; cdr3_aa: CASSFGFTGANVLTF; cdr3_nt: TGCGCCAGCAGCTTCGGGTTCACTGGGGCCAACGTCCTGACTTTC
clone_size: few; j_call: TRBJ2-1; d_call: .; v_call: TRBV5-1; cdr3_aa: CASSPGANPTKGEQFF; cdr3_nt: TGCGCCAGCAGCCCGGGAGCAAACCCTACAAAGGGAGAGCAGTTCTTC
clone_size: .; j_call: TRBJ2-2; d_call: .; v_call: TRBV10-3; cdr3_aa: CAISERGSSTGELFF; cdr3_nt: TGTGCCATCAGTGAACGGGGTTCCTCAACCGGGGAGCTGTTTTTT
clone_size: .; j_call: TRBJ2-3; d_call: .; v_call: TRBV7-2; cdr3_aa: CASSLGGLFHSTDTQYF; cdr3_nt: TGTGCCAGCAGCTTAGGAGGTCTATTCCATAGCACAGATACGCAGTATTTT
clone_size: few; j_call: TRBJ1-5; d_call: .; v_call: TRBV7-2; cdr3_aa: CASSFGDYSNQPQHF; cdr3_nt: TGTGCCAGCAGCTTTGGGGACTATAGCAATCAGCCCCAGCATTTT
clone_size: .; j_call: TRBJ1-5; d_call: .; v_call: TRBV4-2; cdr3_aa: CASSGRKPQHF; cdr3_nt: TGTGCCAGCAGCGGAAGGAAGCCCCAGCATTTT
clone_size: .; j_call: TRBJ2-7; d_call: .; v_call: TRBV11-2; cdr3_aa: CASSTQATYEQYF; cdr3_nt: TGTGCCAGCAGCACACAGGCGACCTACGAGCAGTACTTC
clone_size: few; j_call: TRBJ2-1; d_call: TRBD1; v_call: TRBV7-2; cdr3_aa: CASSLRQGEYNEQFF; cdr3_nt: TGTGCCAGCAGCCTCAGACAGGGGGAATACAATGAGCAGTTCTTC
clone_size: .; j_call: TRBJ2-3; d_call: .; v_call: TRBV7-6; cdr3_aa: CASSLAYIRGPESPTDTQYF; cdr3_nt: TGTGCCAGCAGCTTAGCATACATAAGAGGCCCGGAAAGTCCTACTGATACGCAGTATTTT
clone_size: .; j_call: TRBJ2-3; d_call: TRBD2; v_call: TRBV4-3; cdr3_aa: CASSQGAGTSGYNTQYF; cdr3_nt: TGCGCCAGCAGCCAAGGGGCCGGGACTAGCGGATACAATACGCAGTATTTT
clone_size: few; j_call: TRBJ2-1; d_call: TRBD1; v_call: TRBV5-1; cdr3_aa: CASSGRTGIGEQFF; cdr3_nt: TGCGCCAGCAGCGGACGGACAGGGATTGGTGAGCAGTTCTTC
clone_size: few; j_call: TRBJ1-2; d_call: .; v_call: TRBV18; cdr3_aa: CASSPGGGSPGYTF; cdr3_nt: TGTGCCAGCTCACCGGGGGGAGGGTCCCCTGGCTACACCTTC
clone_size: few; j_call: TRBJ2-3; d_call: .; v_call: TRBV7-2; cdr3_aa: CASSLAFQGTDTQYF; cdr3_nt: TGTGCCAGCAGCTTAGCGTTCCAGGGCACAGATACGCAGTATTTT
clone_size: .; j_call: TRBJ2-1; d_call: .; v_call: TRBV20-1; cdr3_aa: CSASGGQRGGEQFF; cdr3_nt: TGCAGTGCTAGCGGGGGGCAACGAGGCGGTGAGCAGTTCTTC
clone_size: .; j_call: TRBJ2-5; d_call: TRBD1; v_call: TRBV20-1; cdr3_aa: CSAKEHRGLQETQYF; cdr3_nt: TGCAGTGCTAAGGAACACAGGGGGCTCCAAGAGACCCAGTACTTC
clone_size: .; j_call: TRBJ1-1; d_call: .; v_call: TRBV7-8; cdr3_aa: CASSYFDRNTEAFF; cdr3_nt: TGTGCCAGCAGTTACTTTGATCGGAACACTGAAGCTTTCTTT
clone_size: .; j_call: TRBJ2-3; d_call: .; v_call: TRBV5-1; cdr3_aa: CASRVGADTQYF; cdr3_nt: TGCGCCAGCAGGGTGGGGGCGGATACGCAGTATTTT